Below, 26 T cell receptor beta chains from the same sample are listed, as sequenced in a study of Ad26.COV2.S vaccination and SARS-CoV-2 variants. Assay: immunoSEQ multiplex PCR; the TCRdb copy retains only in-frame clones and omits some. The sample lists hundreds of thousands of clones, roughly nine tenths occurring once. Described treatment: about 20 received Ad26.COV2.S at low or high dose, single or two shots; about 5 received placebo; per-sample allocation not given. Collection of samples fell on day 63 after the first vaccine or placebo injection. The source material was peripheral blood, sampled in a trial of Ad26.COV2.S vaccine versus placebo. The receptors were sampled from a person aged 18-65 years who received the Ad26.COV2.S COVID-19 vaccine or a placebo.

CDR3 nucleotides: TGTGCCAGCAGTGACAGGGCTAGCAATCAGCCCCAGCATTTT. Translating gives CASSDRASNQPQHF. The chain employs TRBV2 and TRBJ1-5; D may be TRBD1 (5 bases). The CDR3 has 14 amino acids. The germline gives CDR1 SNHLY, CDR2 FYNNEI. Between the trimmed V and J ends, which lost 3 bases and 0 bases, there was a span of 6 bases.

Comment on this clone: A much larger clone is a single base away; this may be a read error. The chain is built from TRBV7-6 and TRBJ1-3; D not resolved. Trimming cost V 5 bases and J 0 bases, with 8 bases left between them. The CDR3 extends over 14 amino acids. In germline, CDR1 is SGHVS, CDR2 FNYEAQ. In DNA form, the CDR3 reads TGTGCCAGCAGCGCCAGCAACTCTGGAAACACCATATATTTT. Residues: CASSASNSGNTIYF.

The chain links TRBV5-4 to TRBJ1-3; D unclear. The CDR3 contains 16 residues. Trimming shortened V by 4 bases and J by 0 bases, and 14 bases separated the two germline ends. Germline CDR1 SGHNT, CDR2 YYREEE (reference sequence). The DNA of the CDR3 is TGTGCCAGCAGCCCACAGACGCTTGGCTCTGGAAACACCATATATTTT. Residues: CASSPQTLGSGNTIYF. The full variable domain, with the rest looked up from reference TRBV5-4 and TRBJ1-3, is ETGVTQSPTHLIKTRGQQVTLRCSSQSGHNTVSWYQQALGQGPQFIFQYYREEENGRGNFPPRFSGLQFPNYSSELNVNALELDDSALYLCASSPQTLGSGNTIYFGEGSWLTVV.

The CDR3 spells CASMRPGQGNYGYTF. The CDR3 bases are TGTGCCAGCATGCGTCCGGGACAGGGTAACTATGGCTACACCTTC. This sequence joins TRBV5-6 and TRBJ1-2; 9 bases align to TRBD1. V dropped 6 bases and J dropped 1; count of bases not matched to a gene: 7. The CDR3 length is 15 residues. CDR1 and CDR2 (germline): SGHDT, YYEEEE.

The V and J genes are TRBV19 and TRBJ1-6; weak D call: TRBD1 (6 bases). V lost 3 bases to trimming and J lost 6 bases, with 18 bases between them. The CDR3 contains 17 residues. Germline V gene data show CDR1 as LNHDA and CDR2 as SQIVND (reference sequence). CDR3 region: CASSMILRGGGNSPLHF. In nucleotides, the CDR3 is TGTGCCAGTAGTATGATATTGCGGGGGGGCGGTAATTCACCCCTCCACTTT.

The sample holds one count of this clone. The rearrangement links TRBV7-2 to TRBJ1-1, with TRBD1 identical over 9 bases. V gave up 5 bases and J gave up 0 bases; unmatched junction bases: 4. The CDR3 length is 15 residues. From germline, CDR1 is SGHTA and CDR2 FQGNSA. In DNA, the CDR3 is TGTGCCAGCAGCACACAGGGGGCAATGAACACTGAAGCTTTCTTT. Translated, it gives CASSTQGAMNTEAFF.

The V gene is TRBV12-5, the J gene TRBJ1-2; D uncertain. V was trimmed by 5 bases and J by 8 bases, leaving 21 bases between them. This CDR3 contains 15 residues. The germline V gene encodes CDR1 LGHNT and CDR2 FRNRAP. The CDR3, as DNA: TGTGCTAGTGGTGCAGGTCAGCCCCGGTCCTACGGCTACACCTTC. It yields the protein CASGAGQPRSYGYTF. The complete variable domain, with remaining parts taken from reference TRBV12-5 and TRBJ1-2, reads DARVTQTPRHKVTEMGQEVTMRCQPILGHNTVFWYRQTMMQGLELLAYFRNRAPLDDSGMPKDRFSAEMPDATLATLKIQPSEPRDSAVYFCASGAGQPRSYGYTFGSGTRLTVV.

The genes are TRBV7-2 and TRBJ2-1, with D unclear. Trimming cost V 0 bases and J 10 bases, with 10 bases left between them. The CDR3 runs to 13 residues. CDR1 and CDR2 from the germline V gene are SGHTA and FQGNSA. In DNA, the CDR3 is TGTGCCAGCAGCTTAGCGGCGCTAAGGGAGCAGTTCTTC. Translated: CASSLAALREQFF.

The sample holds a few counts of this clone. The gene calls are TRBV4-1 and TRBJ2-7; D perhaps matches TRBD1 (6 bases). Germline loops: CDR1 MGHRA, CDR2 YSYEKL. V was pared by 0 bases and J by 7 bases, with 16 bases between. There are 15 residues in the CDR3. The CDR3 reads CASSQEDRPVREQYF. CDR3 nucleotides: TGCGCCAGCAGCCAAGAGGACAGACCTGTGAGGGAGCAGTACTTC.

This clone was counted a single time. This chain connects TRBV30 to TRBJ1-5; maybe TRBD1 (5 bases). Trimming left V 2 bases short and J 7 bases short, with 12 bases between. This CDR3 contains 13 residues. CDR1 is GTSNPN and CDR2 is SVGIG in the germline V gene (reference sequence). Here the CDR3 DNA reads TGTGCCTGGAGTCAGAGGGGAGGACAGCCCCAGCATTTT. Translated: CAWSQRGGQPQHF.

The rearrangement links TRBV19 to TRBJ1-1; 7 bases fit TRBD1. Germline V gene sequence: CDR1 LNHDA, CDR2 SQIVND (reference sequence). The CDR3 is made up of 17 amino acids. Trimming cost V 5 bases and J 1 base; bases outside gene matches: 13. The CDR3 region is CASSVKGRGGKNTEAFF. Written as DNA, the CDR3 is TGTGCCAGTAGTGTAAAGGGGCGAGGGGGCAAGAACACTGAAGCTTTCTTT.

The CDR3 sequence is CASSSPYEQYF. CDR3 DNA sequence: TGTGCCAGCAGCTCCCCCTACGAGCAGTACTTC. V and J are TRBV7-9 and TRBJ2-7; D gene ambiguous. V was shortened by 4 bases and J by 2 bases, with 3 bases between the two germline ends. This CDR3 spans 11 amino acids. The V gene's germline CDR1 is SEHNR and CDR2 FQNEAQ (reference sequence).

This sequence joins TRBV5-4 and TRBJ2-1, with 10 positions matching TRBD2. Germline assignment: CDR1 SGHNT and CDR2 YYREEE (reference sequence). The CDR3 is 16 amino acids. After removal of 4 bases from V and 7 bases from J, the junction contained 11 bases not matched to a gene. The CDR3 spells CASSPQREGIRNEQFF. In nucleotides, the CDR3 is TGTGCCAGCAGCCCCCAGCGGGAGGGCATTAGAAATGAGCAGTTCTTC. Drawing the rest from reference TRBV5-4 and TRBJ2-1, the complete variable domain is ETGVTQSPTHLIKTRGQQVTLRCSSQSGHNTVSWYQQALGQGPQFIFQYYREEENGRGNFPPRFSGLQFPNYSSELNVNALELDDSALYLCASSPQREGIRNEQFFGPGTRLTVL.

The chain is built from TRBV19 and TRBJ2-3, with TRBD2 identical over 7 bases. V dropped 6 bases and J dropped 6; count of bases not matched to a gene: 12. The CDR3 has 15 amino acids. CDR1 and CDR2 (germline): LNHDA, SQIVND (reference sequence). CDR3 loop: CASSLPLAEVDTQYF. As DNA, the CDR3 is TGTGCCAGTAGCCTTCCCCTAGCGGAGGTGGATACGCAGTATTTT.

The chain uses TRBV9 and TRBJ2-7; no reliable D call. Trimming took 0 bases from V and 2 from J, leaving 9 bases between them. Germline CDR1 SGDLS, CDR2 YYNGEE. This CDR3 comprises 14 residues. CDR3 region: CASSVAENPYEQYF. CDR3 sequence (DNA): TGTGCCAGCAGCGTAGCTGAAAATCCCTACGAGCAGTACTTC.

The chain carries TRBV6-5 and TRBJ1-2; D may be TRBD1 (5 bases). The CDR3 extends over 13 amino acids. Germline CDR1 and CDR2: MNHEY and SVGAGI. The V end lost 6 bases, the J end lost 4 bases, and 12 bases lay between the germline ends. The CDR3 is CASSRGGLYGYTF. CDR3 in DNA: TGTGCCAGCAGCCGGGGGGGACTCTATGGCTACACCTTC.

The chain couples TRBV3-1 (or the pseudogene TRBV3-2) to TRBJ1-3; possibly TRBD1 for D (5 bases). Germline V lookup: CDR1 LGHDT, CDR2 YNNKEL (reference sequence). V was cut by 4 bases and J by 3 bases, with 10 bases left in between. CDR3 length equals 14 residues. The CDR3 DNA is TGTGCCAGCAGCCCAAGTAGGGGTGGAAACACCATATATTTT. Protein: CASSPSRGGNTIYF.

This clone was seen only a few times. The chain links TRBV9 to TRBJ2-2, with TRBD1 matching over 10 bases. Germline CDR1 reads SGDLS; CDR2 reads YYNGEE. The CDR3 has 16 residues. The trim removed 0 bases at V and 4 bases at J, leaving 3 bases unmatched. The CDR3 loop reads CASSVAGTGATGELFF. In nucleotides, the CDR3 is TGTGCCAGCAGCGTAGCAGGGACAGGGGCCACCGGGGAGCTGTTTTTT. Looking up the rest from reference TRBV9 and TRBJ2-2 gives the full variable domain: DSGVTQTPKHLITATGQRVTLRCSPRSGDLSVYWYQQSLDQGLQFLIQYYNGEERAKGNILERFSAQQFPDLHSELNLSSLELGDSALYFCASSVAGTGATGELFFGEGSRLTVL.

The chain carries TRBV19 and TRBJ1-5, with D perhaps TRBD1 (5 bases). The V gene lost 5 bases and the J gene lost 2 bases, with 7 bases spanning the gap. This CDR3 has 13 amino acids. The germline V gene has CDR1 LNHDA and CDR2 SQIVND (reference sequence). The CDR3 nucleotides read TGTGCCAGTAGTCTCAGGGGCAATCAGCCCCAGCATTTT. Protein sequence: CASSLRGNQPQHF. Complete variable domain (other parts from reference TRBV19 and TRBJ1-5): DGGITQSPKYLFRKEGQNVTLSCEQNLNHDAMYWYRQDPGQGLRLIYYSQIVNDFQKGDIAEGYSVSREKKESFPLTVTSAQKNPTAFYLCASSLRGNQPQHFGDGTRLSIL.

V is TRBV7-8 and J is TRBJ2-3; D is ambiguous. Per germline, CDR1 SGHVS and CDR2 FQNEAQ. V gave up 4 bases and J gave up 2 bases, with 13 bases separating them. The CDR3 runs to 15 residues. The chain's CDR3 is CASSSGALYTDTQYF. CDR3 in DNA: TGTGCCAGCAGCTCCGGAGCCCTTTACACAGATACGCAGTATTTT.

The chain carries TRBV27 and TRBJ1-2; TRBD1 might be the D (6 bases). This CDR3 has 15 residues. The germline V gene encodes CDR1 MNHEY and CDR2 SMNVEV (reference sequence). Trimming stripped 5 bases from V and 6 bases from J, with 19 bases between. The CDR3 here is CASSPSANRVNGYTF. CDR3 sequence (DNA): TGTGCCAGCAGTCCCTCAGCGAACAGGGTAAATGGCTACACCTTC.

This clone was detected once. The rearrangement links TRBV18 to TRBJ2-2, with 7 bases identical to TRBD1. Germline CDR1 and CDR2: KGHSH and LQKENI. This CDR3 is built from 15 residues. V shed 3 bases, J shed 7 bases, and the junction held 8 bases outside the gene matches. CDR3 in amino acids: CASSPPRGQDGELFF. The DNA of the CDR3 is TGTGCCAGCTCACCGCCGAGGGGGCAGGACGGGGAGCTGTTTTTT.

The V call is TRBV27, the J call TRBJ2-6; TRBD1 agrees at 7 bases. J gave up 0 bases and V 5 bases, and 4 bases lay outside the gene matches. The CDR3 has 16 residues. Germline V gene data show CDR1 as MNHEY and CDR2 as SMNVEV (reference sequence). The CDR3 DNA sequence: TGTGCCAGCAGTAGGGGACAGCCCTCTGGGGCCAACGTCCTGACTTTC. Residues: CASSRGQPSGANVLTF.

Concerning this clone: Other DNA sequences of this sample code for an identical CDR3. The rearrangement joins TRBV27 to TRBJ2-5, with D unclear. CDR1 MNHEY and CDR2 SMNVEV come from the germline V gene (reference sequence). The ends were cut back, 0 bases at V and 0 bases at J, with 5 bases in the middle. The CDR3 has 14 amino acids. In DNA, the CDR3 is TGTGCCAGCAGTTTATCCGGAAACCAAGAGACCCAGTACTTC. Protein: CASSLSGNQETQYF.

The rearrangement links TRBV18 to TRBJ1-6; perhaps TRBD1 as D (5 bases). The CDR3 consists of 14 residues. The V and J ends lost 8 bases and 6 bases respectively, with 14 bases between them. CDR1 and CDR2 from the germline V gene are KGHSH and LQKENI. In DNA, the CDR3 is TGTGCCAGCCACCCCGGGGGGGGTAATTCACCCCTCCACTTT. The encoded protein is CASHPGGGNSPLHF.

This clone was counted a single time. CDR3 DNA sequence: TGTGCCAGCAGGAAAGGGAACACCGGGGAGCTGTTTTTT. It is translated as CASRKGNTGELFF. This chain uses TRBV28 with TRBJ2-2; no clear D. CDR3 length: 13 amino acids. The V end lost 6 bases, the J end lost 1 base, and 6 bases lay between the germline ends. Germline V gene sequence: CDR1 MDHEN, CDR2 SYDVKM.